These 31 T cell receptor beta chains were all obtained from the same sample, sequenced in a study of cytomegalovirus exposure and HLA in healthy donors. Primers for the PCR totalled 60 Vbeta and 13 Jbeta. Produced via immunoSEQ multiplex PCR; TCRdb's table is partial and in-frame only. Of roughly 220,000 clones listed, under 85% are singletons. Sequencing was performed on PBMCs. All receptors derive from a middle-aged man in good health and CMV-seronegative.

This clone came up once. V usage is TRBV19 and J usage is TRBJ1-5; D gene unclear. The V gene lost 5 bases and the J gene lost 7 bases, with 9 bases spanning the gap. Per germline, CDR1 LNHDA and CDR2 SQIVND (reference sequence). The CDR3 runs 12 residues. CDR3: CASSPTGQPQHF. The CDR3 nucleotides are TGTGCCAGTAGTCCAACGGGGCAGCCCCAGCATTTT.

The V gene is TRBV5-1, the J gene TRBJ2-3; D is possibly TRBD2 (6 bases). Germline CDR1 reads SGHRS; CDR2 reads YFSETQ. This CDR3 contains 16 residues. The ends were cut back, 0 bases at V and 2 bases at J, with 13 bases in the middle. DNA for the CDR3: TGCGCCAGCAGCTTGGGGGGGGATAGGGTCACAGATACGCAGTATTTT. Protein sequence: CASSLGGDRVTDTQYF.

This chain connects TRBV6-1 to TRBJ2-3; TRBD2 matches at 8 bases. The CDR3 is 15 amino acids. CDR1 is MNHNS, CDR2 SASEGT, per germline. Trimming took 2 bases from V and 4 from J; bases not matched to a gene: 5. For the CDR3, the DNA is TGTGCCAGCAGTGAAACCGGGAGGGCTGCAGATACGCAGTATTTT. This sequence encodes CASSETGRAADTQYF.

V and J are TRBV18 and TRBJ2-7, with 9 nucleotides matching TRBD2. The germline CDR1 and CDR2 sequences are KGHSH and LQKENI. The V segment lost 0 bases and the J segment 6 bases; nucleotides outside the gene matches: 6. This CDR3 is 15 amino acids long. In DNA form, the CDR3 reads TGTGCCAGCTCACCACCGGCGGGAGGGCCGAGCGAGCAGTACTTC. It is translated as CASSPPAGGPSEQYF.

This clone has a handful of counts. The rearrangement uses TRBV30 and TRBJ2-7; D possibly corresponds to TRBD2 (5 bases). Trimming pared 3 bases from V and 1 base from J, leaving 13 bases between. This CDR3 is built from 14 residues. The V gene's germline CDR1 is GTSNPN and CDR2 SVGIG (reference sequence). The CDR3 sequence: CAWRLSGSSYEQYF. CDR3 DNA sequence: TGTGCCTGGAGATTGTCGGGGTCATCCTACGAGCAGTACTTC.

The chain is built from TRBV19 and TRBJ2-5; tentative D call: TRBD2 (7 bases). CDR1 and CDR2 from the germline V gene are LNHDA and SQIVND (reference sequence). Trimming removed 0 bases from V and 5 bases from J, with 16 bases in between. This CDR3 is built from 16 residues. CDR3 region: CASSIDSSRGGETQYF. The CDR3 DNA sequence: TGTGCCAGTAGTATAGATTCCTCCAGGGGAGGGGAGACCCAGTACTTC.

The rearrangement uses TRBV4-1 and TRBJ1-5; possibly TRBD1 for D (5 bases). Germline lookup yields CDR1 MGHRA and CDR2 YSYEKL. V lost 0 bases and J 7 bases, leaving 13 bases between the germline ends. The CDR3 loop spans 15 amino acids. CDR3 sequence (DNA): TGCGCCAGCAGCCAAGATTGGCCAGGGCGACAGCCCCAGCATTTT. It codes for CASSQDWPGRQPQHF.

This clone was detected a few times. The gene calls are TRBV9 and TRBJ2-1; 8 bases fit TRBD2. CDR1 and CDR2 (germline): SGDLS, YYNGEE. This CDR3 is 15 amino acids long. V shed 3 bases and J 3 bases; nucleotides not matched to a gene: 5. Here the CDR3 DNA reads TGTGCCAGCAGCGGGGGGACTAGTAGCTACAATGAGCAGTTCTTC. Amino acids: CASSGGTSSYNEQFF.

J is TRBJ2-1 and V is TRBV2, with D possibly TRBD2 on 6 matching bases. The germline V and J ends were trimmed by 4 bases and 4 bases, with 11 bases remaining between them. Germline V gene data show CDR1 as SNHLY and CDR2 as FYNNEI. The CDR3 consists of 14 residues. The CDR3 is CASSGRALYNEQFF. The DNA for the CDR3 is TGTGCCAGCAGTGGGAGGGCTCTTTACAATGAGCAGTTCTTC.

The chain is built from TRBV29-1 and TRBJ2-5; TRBD2 matches at 8 bases. The germline CDR1 and CDR2 sequences are SQVTM and ANQGSEA. The CDR3 totals 13 residues. The J segment lost 1 base and the V segment lost 4 bases, leaving 2 bases of the junction unmatched. CDR3 sequence (DNA): TGCAGCGTTGGGGGGACTAGCCAAGAGACCCAGTACTTC. Translation: CSVGGTSQETQYF.

The chain is built from TRBV5-1 and TRBJ2-2; TRBD1 matches at 9 bases. CDR3 length: 16 amino acids. The V segment lost 4 bases and the J segment 5 bases; nucleotides outside the gene matches: 9. CDR1 is SGHRS, CDR2 YFSETQ, per germline. This CDR3 is CASSVGTGKITGELFF. CDR3 coding DNA: TGCGCCAGCAGCGTCGGGACAGGGAAAATTACCGGGGAGCTGTTTTTT.

The chain joins TRBV5-1 to TRBJ2-1, with TRBD2 as a possible D gene (6 bases). The CDR3 extends over 15 amino acids. The germline gives CDR1 SGHRS, CDR2 YFSETQ. Trimming removed 0 bases at V and 4 bases at J, with 11 bases between. CDR3 residues: CASSLGTIGYNEQFF. The CDR3 nucleotides read TGCGCCAGCAGCTTGGGGACTATTGGGTACAATGAGCAGTTCTTC.

The chain combines TRBV10-1 with TRBJ2-1, with D unresolved. The CDR3 runs to 10 residues. The germline CDR1 and CDR2 sequences are WNHNN and SYGVQD (reference sequence). V was pared by 8 bases and J by 8 bases, with 7 bases between. The CDR3 protein is CASRVHEQFF. The CDR3 nucleotides read TGCGCCAGCCGGGTCCATGAGCAGTTCTTC.

This chain connects TRBV6-5 to TRBJ1-1, with TRBD1 as a possible D gene (5 bases). V was cut by 6 bases and J by 0 bases, with 11 bases left in between. CDR1 and CDR2 (germline): MNHEY, SVGAGI. This CDR3 is 14 amino acids long. Here the CDR3 DNA reads TGTGCCAGCAGCCCAGGGTACATGAACACTGAAGCTTTCTTT. Residues: CASSPGYMNTEAFF.

This sequence joins TRBV2 and TRBJ2-7, with no clear D. V was clipped by 4 bases and J by 2 bases, with 6 bases between them. CDR1 and CDR2 from the germline V gene are SNHLY and FYNNEI. The CDR3 runs to 12 residues. CDR3 bases: TGTGCCAGCAGTGTGAGTGCCTACGAGCAGTACTTC. Encoded protein: CASSVSAYEQYF. The full variable domain, completed using reference TRBV2 and TRBJ2-7, is EPEVTQTPSHQVTQMGQEVILRCVPISNHLYFYWYRQILGQKVEFLVSFYNNEISEKSEIFDDQFSVERPDGSNFTLKIRSTKLEDSAMYFCASSVSAYEQYFGPGTRLTVT.

The chain recombines TRBV5-4 with TRBJ1-1; 9 nucleotides agree with TRBD1. V was pared by 4 bases and J by 3 bases, with 7 bases of the junction left unmatched. The V gene's germline CDR1 is SGHNT and CDR2 YYREEE (reference sequence). The CDR3 length is 15 residues. The chain's CDR3 is CASSLVTGGDTEAFF. For the CDR3, the DNA is TGTGCCAGCAGCCTTGTGACAGGGGGTGACACTGAAGCTTTCTTT.

This clone was detected a few times. V is TRBV27 and J is TRBJ2-7, with D perhaps TRBD1 (6 bases). Germline CDR1 MNHEY, CDR2 SMNVEV (reference sequence). This CDR3 spans 15 amino acids. Trimming removed 6 bases at V and 3 bases at J, with 18 bases between. Here the CDR3 reads CASSPLQGLFYEQYF. The CDR3 DNA sequence: TGTGCCAGCAGCCCTTTACAGGGCCTTTTCTACGAGCAGTACTTC.

The chain joins TRBV19 to TRBJ1-2; no definite D call. Germline loops: CDR1 LNHDA, CDR2 SQIVND (reference sequence). The CDR3 runs 12 residues. The germline V and J ends were trimmed by 3 bases and 5 bases, with 7 bases remaining between them. The CDR3 is CASSMQEYGYTF. The CDR3 DNA follows: TGTGCCAGTAGTATGCAGGAATATGGCTACACCTTC.

The chain has TRBV11-2 and TRBJ2-7; D is perhaps TRBD1 (6 bases). V was cut by 3 bases and J by 3 bases, with 15 bases left in between. Germline CDR1 is SGHAT and CDR2 is FQNNGV. This CDR3 is built from 15 residues. The CDR3 spells CASSFGDGQIYEQYF. The CDR3 coding sequence is TGTGCCAGCAGCTTTGGTGACGGACAGATCTACGAGCAGTACTTC.

This chain links TRBV9 with TRBJ2-5; 8 positions match TRBD2. The CDR3 spans 13 residues. CDR1 is SGDLS, CDR2 YYNGEE, per germline. V gave up 1 base and J gave up 4 bases; unmatched junction bases: 0. The CDR3 DNA sequence: TGTGCCAGCAGCGTAAGCGGGAGAGAGACCCAGTACTTC. Translating it yields CASSVSGRETQYF. The variable domain in full, with the rest retrieved from reference TRBV9 and TRBJ2-5, is DSGVTQTPKHLITATGQRVTLRCSPRSGDLSVYWYQQSLDQGLQFLIQYYNGEERAKGNILERFSAQQFPDLHSELNLSSLELGDSALYFCASSVSGRETQYFGPGTRLLVL.

This clone was seen only once. The CDR3 DNA sequence: TGTGGCTCGCAGCGCAGAGGCTCTGGGGCCAACGTCCTGACTTTC. Protein product: CGSQRRGSGANVLTF. This chain uses TRBV2 with TRBJ2-6; D gene uncertain. This CDR3 has 15 residues. Germline CDR1 is SNHLY and CDR2 is FYNNEI.

V and J are TRBV28 and TRBJ2-5; TRBD2 matches 7 bases. The germline gives CDR1 MDHEN, CDR2 SYDVKM. The trim removed 7 bases at V and 5 bases at J, leaving 7 bases unmatched. The CDR3 contains 13 residues. This chain's CDR3 is CASTLGRVETQYF. For the CDR3, the DNA is TGTGCCAGCACCCTTGGGAGGGTGGAGACCCAGTACTTC.

This sequence joins TRBV27 and TRBJ2-5, with 7 bases lining up with TRBD1. The end of the DNA aligns better with TRBJ2-7, so the J call may be wrong. Germline V CDR1 and CDR2: MNHEY, SMNVEV (reference sequence). This CDR3 contains 14 residues. In DNA, the CDR3 is TGTGCCAGCAGTTCGCGACAGGGTAACTACGAGCAGTACTTC. It specifies CASSSRQGNYEQYF.

This chain links TRBV2 with TRBJ1-2; 7 positions agree with TRBD1. The CDR3 covers 17 residues. The V gene end was trimmed by 6 bases and the J gene end by 1 base; junction bases not matched to a gene: 14. Germline CDR1 and CDR2: SNHLY and FYNNEI. The chain's CDR3 is CASSLDRRSRLNYGYTF. DNA of the CDR3: TGTGCCAGCAGCCTGGACAGGCGCTCCCGACTTAACTATGGCTACACCTTC.

The chain links TRBV10-1 to TRBJ2-7; TRBD2 matches at 9 bases. CDR1 WNHNN and CDR2 SYGVQD come from the germline V gene (reference sequence). The CDR3 has 16 amino acids. After removal of 4 bases from V and 3 bases from J, the junction contained 10 bases not matched to a gene. The CDR3 loop reads CASSGPQGSGSYEQYF. CDR3 DNA sequence: TGCGCCAGCAGTGGGCCCCAGGGTAGCGGGAGCTACGAGCAGTACTTC.

V gene TRBV11-2 combines with J gene TRBJ2-7, with D perhaps matching TRBD1 (5 bases). Germline CDR1 reads SGHAT; CDR2 reads FQNNGV. CDR3 length: 15 amino acids. With 1 base removed from V and 1 base from J, the gap between germline ends came to 11 bases. CDR3 amino acids: CASSLAGTGSYEQYF. DNA for the CDR3: TGTGCCAGCAGCTTAGCAGGTACAGGTTCCTACGAGCAGTACTTC.

This chain connects TRBV28 to TRBJ2-7; the match to TRBD2 covers 10 bases. J was trimmed by 2 bases and V by 5 bases; bases with no gene match: 6. Germline CDR1 MDHEN, CDR2 SYDVKM. CDR3 length: 15 amino acids. The CDR3 DNA sequence: TGTGCCAGCAGTAGGACTAGCGGTCCCCCCTACGAGCAGTACTTC. This translates into CASSRTSGPPYEQYF.

The chain links TRBV6-1 to TRBJ1-3, with D possibly matching TRBD1 (6 bases). With 6 bases removed from V and 0 bases from J, the gap between germline ends came to 9 bases. Germline loops: CDR1 MNHNS, CDR2 SASEGT. The CDR3 loop spans 14 amino acids. The chain's CDR3 is CASRDSYSGNTIYF. In DNA, the CDR3 is TGTGCCAGCAGGGACAGCTACTCTGGAAACACCATATATTTT.

The chain recombines TRBV19 with TRBJ2-1, with 9 bases that match TRBD1. CDR3 size: 15 residues. From germline, CDR1 is LNHDA and CDR2 SQIVND (reference sequence). The V and J ends lost 5 bases and 3 bases, in that order; junction bases with no gene match: 5. CDR3 coding DNA: TGTGCCAGTAGTCTCCGGGACAGGGTCTACAATGAGCAGTTCTTC. Residues: CASSLRDRVYNEQFF. Looking up the rest from reference TRBV19 and TRBJ2-1 gives the full variable domain: DGGITQSPKYLFRKEGQNVTLSCEQNLNHDAMYWYRQDPGQGLRLIYYSQIVNDFQKGDIAEGYSVSREKKESFPLTVTSAQKNPTAFYLCASSLRDRVYNEQFFGPGTRLTVL.

The CDR3 reads CASSFAGTSGYNEQFF. The DNA for the CDR3 is TGTGCCAGCAGCTTTGCCGGGACTAGCGGCTACAATGAGCAGTTCTTC. The rearrangement uses TRBV11-3 and TRBJ2-1; 11 bases line up with TRBD2. The CDR3 totals 16 residues. The junction had 4 bases not matched to a gene; V was cut back by 3 bases and J by 3 bases. The germline V gene has CDR1 SGHNT and CDR2 YENEEA.

J is TRBJ2-2 and V is TRBV19; D gene ambiguous. Germline-derived CDR1 and CDR2 are LNHDA and SQIVND (reference sequence). Between the trimmed V and J ends, which lost 1 base and 10 bases, there was a span of 7 bases. There are 12 residues in the CDR3. CDR3 amino acids: CASSIGGTELFF. The DNA for the CDR3 is TGTGCCAGTAGTATAGGAGGTACGGAGCTGTTTTTT. The entire variable domain, with the rest obtained from reference TRBV19 and TRBJ2-2, is as follows: DGGITQSPKYLFRKEGQNVTLSCEQNLNHDAMYWYRQDPGQGLRLIYYSQIVNDFQKGDIAEGYSVSREKKESFPLTVTSAQKNPTAFYLCASSIGGTELFFGEGSRLTVL.